A single sample gave rise to the 5 T cell receptor beta chains below, sequenced in a study of Ad26.COV2.S vaccination and SARS-CoV-2 variants. The treatment denotes: some 19 received Ad26.COV2.S at low or high dose, single or two shots; about 5 received placebo; per-sample allocation not given. Sampling took place 63 days after the first vaccine or placebo injection. This table comes from immunoSEQ multiplex PCR, and its TCRdb copy is limited to in-frame clones, with some not included. Here the sample spans hundreds of thousands of clones, around 90% being singletons. The sample was peripheral blood, taken in a trial of Ad26.COV2.S vaccine versus placebo. The origin of the receptors is a person between 18 and 65 years old who received the Ad26.COV2.S COVID-19 vaccine or a placebo.

The J gene is TRBJ2-5, the V gene TRBV27; the match to TRBD2 covers 10 bases. The germline V gene encodes CDR1 MNHEY and CDR2 SMNVEV (reference sequence). CDR3 size: 17 residues. V trimming: 5 bases; J trimming: 5 bases; junction bases outside the gene matches: 14. The CDR3 region has the DNA TGTGCCAGCAGTCACAGGACTAGCGGAATACTCCGGGAGACCCAGTACTTC. Protein: CASSHRTSGILRETQYF.

This chain links TRBV6-4 with TRBJ2-1, with TRBD1 as a possible D gene (7 bases). The CDR3 is 16 residues long. Germline V gives CDR1 MRHNA, CDR2 SNTAGT. Trimming took off 3 bases at V and 3 bases at J, with 15 bases between the two ends. CDR3 nucleotides: TGTGCCAGCAGTGAGCAGGGGGGCGGGAACTACAATGAGCAGTTCTTC. It translates to CASSEQGGGNYNEQFF.

The genes are TRBV27 and TRBJ2-1; 12 positions agree with TRBD1. The junction had 10 bases not matched to a gene; V was cut back by 4 bases and J by 9 bases. Germline V gene data show CDR1 as MNHEY and CDR2 as SMNVEV (reference sequence). CDR3 size: 16 residues. CDR3 amino acids: CASSSPGQGAEGEQFF. In DNA, the CDR3 is TGTGCCAGCAGTTCCCCGGGACAGGGGGCAGAGGGTGAGCAGTTCTTC.

The rearrangement uses TRBV24-1 and TRBJ2-1; D ambiguous. The CDR3 has 12 residues. Germline V gene data show CDR1 as KGHDR and CDR2 as SFDVKD. V was clipped by 3 bases and J by 8 bases, with 7 bases between them. The CDR3 reads CATSDGEYEQFF. DNA of the CDR3: TGTGCCACCAGTGATGGGGAATATGAGCAGTTCTTC.

The genes are TRBV4-1 and TRBJ1-2; D remains ambiguous. V lost 4 bases and J 0 bases, leaving 12 bases between the germline ends. The germline V gene has CDR1 MGHRA and CDR2 YSYEKL. The CDR3 loop spans 15 amino acids. The CDR3 is CASSPFAGANYGYTF. Written as DNA, the CDR3 is TGCGCCAGCAGCCCCTTCGCAGGAGCTAACTATGGCTACACCTTC.